The clone carrying this TCR beta chain was recorded at least ten times. These data originate in a study of T-cell reconstitution after alpha-beta-depleted transplantation in children. This CDR3 comprises 15 residues. V lost 1 base, J lost 6 bases, and 13 bases lay in between. Unique molecular identifiers were incorporated into the prepared TCRbeta library. TCRdb called the PCR reads again in MiXCR, with one record for every CDR3 protein. The table shows approximately 400,000 distinct CDR3 sequences, with under 13% occurring only once. The receptor comes from a human donor who donated a stem cell graft to a child with acute myeloid leukemia. This chain uses TRBV12-3 or TRBV12-4 with TRBJ1-5; D might be TRBD1 (5 bases). Material: PBMCs from the stem cell graft donor, obtained from the stem cell graft. CDR3 in amino acids: CASSLVGGWTQPQHF. In DNA form, the CDR3 reads TGTGCCAGCAGTTTAGTCGGGGGGTGGACTCAGCCCCAGCATTTT.